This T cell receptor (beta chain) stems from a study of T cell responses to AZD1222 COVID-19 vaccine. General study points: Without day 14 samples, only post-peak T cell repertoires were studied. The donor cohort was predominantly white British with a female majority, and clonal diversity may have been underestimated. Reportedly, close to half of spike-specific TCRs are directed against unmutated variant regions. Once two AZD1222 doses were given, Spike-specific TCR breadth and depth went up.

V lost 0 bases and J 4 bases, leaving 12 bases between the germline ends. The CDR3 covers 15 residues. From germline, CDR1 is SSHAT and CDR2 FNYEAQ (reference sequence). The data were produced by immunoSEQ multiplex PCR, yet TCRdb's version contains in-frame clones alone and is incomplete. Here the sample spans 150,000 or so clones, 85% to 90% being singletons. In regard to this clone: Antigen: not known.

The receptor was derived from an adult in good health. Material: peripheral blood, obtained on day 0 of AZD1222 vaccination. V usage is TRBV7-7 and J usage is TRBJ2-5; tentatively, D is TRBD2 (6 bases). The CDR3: CASSLAGGGTETQYF. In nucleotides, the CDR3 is TGTGCCAGCAGCTTAGCGGGAGGAGGGACAGAGACCCAGTACTTC.